The source of this TCR beta chain is a study of vaccination and CD4 T cells after COVID-19. A word on this clonotype: The antigen is not known.

The V and J ends lost 2 bases and 0 bases respectively, with 10 bases between them. This CDR3 region has 16 residues. Germline V CDR1 and CDR2: LGHNA, YSLEER. Treatment denoted: roughly 11-day PBMC culture with coronavirus spike peptide pools or control peptides (ViraFEST assay). Cultured CD4+ T cells had their DNA profiled by the Oncomine TCR Beta short-read assay. Cultured CD4+ T cells were the source of extracted genomic DNA. TCRdb redid the calling of the PCR reads with MiXCR, one entry per CDR3 protein. The repertoire holds approximately 17,000 distinct CDR3 sequences, with under 60% as singletons.

This sequence originates from a human donor who had recovered from COVID-19. This rearrangement joins TRBV4-3 to TRBJ2-2, with no clear D. The sequenced sample was CD4+ T cells from blood, cultured in vitro. As DNA, the CDR3 is TGCGCCAGCAGCCAAAGGGTACCAGCGAACACCGGGGAGCTGTTTTTT. It encodes CASSQRVPANTGELFF.